Presented here are 9 T cell receptor beta chains from one specimen sequenced in a study of long-term antiretroviral therapy in people with HIV. Samples were assayed with immunoSEQ v3.0 at survey level. The table came from immunoSEQ multiplex PCR; TCRdb's copy has only in-frame clones and leaves some out. Here the sample spans about 10,000 clones, roughly 90% being singletons. The sequencing here drew on unsorted PBMCs, taken 0.2 years before starting antiretroviral therapy. Source of these receptors: a middle-aged woman with HIV.

This chain links TRBV2 with TRBJ2-3; no firm D call. Germline loops: CDR1 SNHLY, CDR2 FYNNEI. Trimming took 1 base from V and 11 from J, leaving 13 bases between them. This CDR3 contains 13 residues. CDR3 nucleotides: TGTGCCAGCAGTGAAGGAAACAGCCCCAAGCAGTATTTT. Protein sequence: CASSEGNSPKQYF.

V is TRBV15 and J is TRBJ2-3, with 7 bases aligning to TRBD1. There are 15 residues in the CDR3. Germline V gene data show CDR1 as LNHNV and CDR2 as YYDKDF (reference sequence). With 4 bases clipped from V and 6 bases from J, the junction kept 10 bases outside the gene matches. The DNA for the CDR3 is TGTGCCACCAGCATCCCGACAGGGACATCGGATACGCAGTATTTT. Protein sequence: CATSIPTGTSDTQYF.

This chain links TRBV6-5 with TRBJ1-6; D is unclear. V lost 7 bases, J lost 7 bases, and 11 bases lay in between. CDR3 length equals 13 residues. Germline V lookup: CDR1 MNHEY, CDR2 SVGAGI. This CDR3 is CASTVSENSPLHF. The CDR3 DNA sequence: TGTGCCAGCACGGTCTCGGAAAATTCACCCCTCCACTTT.

V and J are TRBV14 and TRBJ2-7; 13 bases line up with TRBD2. Germline-derived CDR1 and CDR2 are SGHDN and FVKESK. Trimming at V came to 4 bases and at J to 4 bases, leaving 13 bases not matched to a gene. This CDR3 has 18 residues. CDR3 sequence: CASSLTGGLAGKPYEQYF. The CDR3 bases are TGTGCCAGCAGCCTGACCGGGGGACTAGCGGGGAAGCCTTACGAGCAGTACTTC.

This chain links TRBV2 with TRBJ1-2, with D hard to call. Germline lookup yields CDR1 SNHLY and CDR2 FYNNEI. This CDR3 spans 11 amino acids. Trimming shortened V by 6 bases and J by 3 bases, and 5 bases separated the two germline ends. In DNA, the CDR3 is TGTGCCAGCAGCAATGACTATGGCTACACCTTC. It specifies CASSNDYGYTF.

This clone was counted only a few times. The chain recombines TRBV6-6 with TRBJ2-3, with 8 positions matching TRBD1. The CDR3 extends over 14 amino acids. Germline V gene data show CDR1 as MNHNY and CDR2 as SVGAGI (reference sequence). J was trimmed by 6 bases and V by 11 bases; bases with no gene match: 13. The chain's CDR3 is CASRGLDLSDTQYF. In nucleotides, the CDR3 is TGTGCCTCCAGGGGGCTTGACCTCTCGGATACGCAGTATTTT.

This clone showed up just once. The chain uses TRBV7-9 and TRBJ2-7; no clear D gene. This CDR3 comprises 13 residues. The V gene's germline CDR1 is SEHNR and CDR2 FQNEAQ (reference sequence). V shed 6 bases and J shed 5 bases, with 14 bases lying between them. CDR3 loop: CASSTGRRNEQYF. The CDR3 region has the DNA TGTGCCAGCAGTACCGGACGGAGAAACGAGCAGTACTTC.

The chain carries TRBV7-9 and TRBJ2-7, with D possibly being TRBD2 (5 bases). Trimming took off 5 bases at V and 2 bases at J, with 10 bases between the two ends. Germline CDR1 is SEHNR and CDR2 is FQNEAQ (reference sequence). The length of the CDR3 is 13 residues. The CDR3 spells CASSQSGAYEQYF. In DNA, the CDR3 is TGTGCCAGCAGCCAGTCCGGGGCCTACGAGCAGTACTTC.

The genes are TRBV6-5 and TRBJ2-3; D possibly matches TRBD1 or TRBD2 (5 bases each). In germline, CDR1 is MNHEY, CDR2 SVGAGI. The length of the CDR3 is 14 residues. V was trimmed by 2 bases and J by 5 bases, leaving 11 bases between them. CDR3 region: CASSYGGPLDTQYF. CDR3 sequence (DNA): TGTGCCAGCAGTTACGGGGGACCTCTAGATACGCAGTATTTT.